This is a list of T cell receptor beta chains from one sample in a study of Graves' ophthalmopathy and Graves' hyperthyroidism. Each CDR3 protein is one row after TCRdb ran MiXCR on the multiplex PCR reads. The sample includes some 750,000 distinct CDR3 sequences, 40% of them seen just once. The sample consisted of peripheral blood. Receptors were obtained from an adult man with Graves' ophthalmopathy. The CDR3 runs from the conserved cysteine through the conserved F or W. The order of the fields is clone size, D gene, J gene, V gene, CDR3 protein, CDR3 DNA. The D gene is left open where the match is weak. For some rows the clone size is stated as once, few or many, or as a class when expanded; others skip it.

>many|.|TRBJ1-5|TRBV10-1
CASSDGREGNQPQHF
TGCGCCAGCAGTGATGGCAGGGAGGGCAATCAGCCCCAGCATTTT
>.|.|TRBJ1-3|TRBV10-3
CAISDNRAADTIYF
TGTGCCATCAGTGACAACAGGGCCGCGGATACCATATATTTT
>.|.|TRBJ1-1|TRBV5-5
CASSLVGVPEAFF
TGTGCCAGCAGCTTGGTTGGGGTCCCTGAAGCTTTCTTT
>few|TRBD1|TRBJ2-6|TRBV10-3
CASSSDRRILSGANVLTF
TGTGCCAGCAGTTCGGACAGGAGGATCCTCTCTGGGGCCAACGTCCTGACTTTC
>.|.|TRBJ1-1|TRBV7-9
CAWDYRAGTEAFF
TGTGCCTGGGACTACAGGGCGGGCACTGAAGCTTTCTTT
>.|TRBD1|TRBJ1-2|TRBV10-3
CASSENRGNGYTF
TGTGCCAGCAGTGAAAACAGGGGAAATGGCTACACCTTC
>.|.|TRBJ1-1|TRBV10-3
CAISATPEGTEAFF
TGTGCCATCAGTGCTACACCGGAGGGCACTGAAGCTTTCTTT
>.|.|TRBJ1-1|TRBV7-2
CASSLRASGTEAFF
TGTGCCAGCAGCTTACGGGCCTCAGGGACTGAAGCTTTCTTT
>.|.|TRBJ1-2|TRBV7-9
CASSPPGPPYGYTF
TGTGCCAGCAGCCCACCGGGACCACCCTATGGCTACACCTTC
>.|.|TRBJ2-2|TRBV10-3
CASPTLDVANTGELFF
TGTGCCAGCCCGACTCTTGACGTTGCAAACACCGGGGAGCTGTTTTTT
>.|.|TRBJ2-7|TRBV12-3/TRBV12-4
CASSYKGVGISYEQYF
TGTGCCAGCAGTTACAAGGGGGTTGGGATCTCCTACGAGCAGTACTTC
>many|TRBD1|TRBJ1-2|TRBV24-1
CATSDSGTGPYTF
TGTGCCACCAGTGATAGTGGGACAGGACCCTACACCTTC
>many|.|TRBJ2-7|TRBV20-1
CSASSGTYEQYF
TGCAGTGCATCGTCAGGTACCTACGAGCAGTACTTC
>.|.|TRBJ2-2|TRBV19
CASSMGSWDTGELFF
TGTGCCAGTAGTATGGGCAGCTGGGACACCGGGGAGCTGTTTTTT
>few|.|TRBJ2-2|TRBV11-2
CASSLEGGLRSGELFF
TGTGCCAGCAGCTTAGAAGGAGGTCTGAGATCCGGGGAGCTGTTTTTT
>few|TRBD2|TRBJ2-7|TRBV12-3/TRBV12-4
CASSFSTSGAYEQYF
TGTGCCAGCAGTTTCTCGACTAGCGGGGCCTACGAGCAGTACTTC
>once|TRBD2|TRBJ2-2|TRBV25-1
CASSQELGIAGSYTGELFF
TGTGCCAGCAGCCAAGAATTGGGAATAGCGGGATCTTACACCGGGGAGCTGTTTTTT
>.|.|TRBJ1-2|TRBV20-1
CSASTHGGGSAGYTF
TGCAGTGCCAGCACCCACGGGGGCGGGTCGGCTGGCTACACCTTC
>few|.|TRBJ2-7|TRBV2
CASSDNPNTYEQYF
TGTGCCAGCAGTGACAACCCGAACACCTACGAGCAGTACTTC
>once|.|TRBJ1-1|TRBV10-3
CASSPRGGGRWNTEAFF
TGTGCCAGCAGTCCAAGGGGGGGGGGGCGGTGGAACACTGAAGCTTTCTTT
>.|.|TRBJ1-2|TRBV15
CATSRVGQGDYGYTF
TGTGCCACCAGCAGAGTAGGGCAGGGAGACTATGGCTACACCTTC
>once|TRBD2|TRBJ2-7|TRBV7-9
CASSPEGRGGYEQYF
TGTGCCAGCAGCCCCGAGGGGCGGGGGGGCTACGAGCAGTACTTC
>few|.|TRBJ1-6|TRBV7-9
CASSRDLSSYNSPLHF
TGTGCCAGCAGCAGGGACTTAAGCTCCTATAATTCACCCCTCCACTTT
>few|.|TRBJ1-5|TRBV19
CARRQMLFPNQPQHF
TGTGCCAGAAGACAGATGTTATTTCCAAATCAGCCCCAGCATTTT
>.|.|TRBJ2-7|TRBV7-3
CASSPGPGTDYEQYF
TGTGCCAGCAGCCCAGGACCCGGGACGGACTACGAGCAGTACTTC
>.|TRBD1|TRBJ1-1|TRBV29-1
CSVGQGERGEAFF
TGCAGCGTTGGACAGGGGGAGAGGGGTGAAGCTTTCTTT
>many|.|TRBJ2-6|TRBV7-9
CASSFKGAGANVLTF
TGTGCCAGCAGCTTCAAGGGGGCTGGGGCCAACGTCCTGACTTTC
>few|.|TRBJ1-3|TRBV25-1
CASSASAGPGNTIYF
TGTGCCAGCAGTGCTAGTGCCGGGCCGGGAAACACCATATATTTT